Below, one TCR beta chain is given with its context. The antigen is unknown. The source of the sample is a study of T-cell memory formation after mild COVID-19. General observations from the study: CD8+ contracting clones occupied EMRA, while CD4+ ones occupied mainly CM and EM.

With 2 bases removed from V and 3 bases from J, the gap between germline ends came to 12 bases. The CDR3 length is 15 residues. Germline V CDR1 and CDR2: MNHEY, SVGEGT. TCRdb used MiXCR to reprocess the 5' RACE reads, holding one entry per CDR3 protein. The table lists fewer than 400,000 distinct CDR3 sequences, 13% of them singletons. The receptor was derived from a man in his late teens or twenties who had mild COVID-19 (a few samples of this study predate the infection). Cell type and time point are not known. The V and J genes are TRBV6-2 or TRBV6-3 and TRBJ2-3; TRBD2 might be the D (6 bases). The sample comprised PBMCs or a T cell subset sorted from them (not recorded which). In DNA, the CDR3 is TGTGCCAGCAGTTACCTGCGGGGAAGGACAGATACGCAGTATTTT. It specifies CASSYLRGRTDTQYF.